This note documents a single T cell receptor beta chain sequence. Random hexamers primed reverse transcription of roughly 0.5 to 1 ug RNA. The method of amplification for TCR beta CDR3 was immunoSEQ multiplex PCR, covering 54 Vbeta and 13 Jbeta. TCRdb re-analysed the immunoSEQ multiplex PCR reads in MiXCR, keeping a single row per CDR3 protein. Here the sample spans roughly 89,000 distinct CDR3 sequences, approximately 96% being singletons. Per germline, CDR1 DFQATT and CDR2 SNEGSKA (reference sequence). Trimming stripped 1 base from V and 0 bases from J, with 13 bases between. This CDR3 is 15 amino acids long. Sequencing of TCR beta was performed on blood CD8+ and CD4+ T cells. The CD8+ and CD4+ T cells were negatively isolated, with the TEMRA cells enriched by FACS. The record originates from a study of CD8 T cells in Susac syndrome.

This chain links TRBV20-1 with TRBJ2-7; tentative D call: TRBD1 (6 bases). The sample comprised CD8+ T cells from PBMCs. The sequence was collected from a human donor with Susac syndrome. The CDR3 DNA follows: TGCAGTGCTAGAGCCAGGGGCGCCGCCTCCTACGAGCAGTACTTC. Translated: CSARARGAASYEQYF.